This entry lists 19 T cell receptor beta chains sequenced from one sample in a study of shared clonotypes between healthy human individuals. TCRdb keeps only in-frame clones here, not all; method: immunoSEQ multiplex PCR. The sample carries around 940,000 clones, 76% recorded once. The material sequenced was memory CD4+ T cells sorted from blood. Subset defined: CD45RA-negative fraction. These receptors came from a man aged 18 to 29 in good health.

In this sample, this clone turned up a few times. The V gene is TRBV9, the J gene TRBJ1-5, with D possibly being TRBD1 (6 bases). Trimming took off 4 bases at V and 5 bases at J, with 13 bases between the two ends. The germline gives CDR1 SGDLS, CDR2 YYNGEE. This CDR3 is 14 amino acids long. CDR3 in DNA: TGTGCCAGCAGCCCGTTGGGGGCGGATCAGCCCCAGCATTTT. Translated: CASSPLGADQPQHF.

This sequence joins TRBV10-3 and TRBJ1-1; 8 nucleotides agree with TRBD1. The CDR3 spans 14 residues. Per germline, CDR1 ENHRY and CDR2 SYGVKD. Trimming removed 4 bases from V and 4 bases from J; junction bases left unmatched: 5. The CDR3 reads CAISAKTGATEAFF. In DNA, the CDR3 is TGTGCCATCAGTGCGAAGACAGGGGCCACTGAAGCTTTCTTT.

The chain combines TRBV18 with TRBJ1-1, with no clear D. The V gene lost 3 bases and the J gene lost 0 bases, with 11 bases spanning the gap. The germline gives CDR1 KGHSH, CDR2 LQKENI. CDR3 length equals 15 residues. CDR3 nucleotides: TGTGCCAGCTCACCTCTTGCCGACATGAACACTGAAGCTTTCTTT. Translated: CASSPLADMNTEAFF.

Written as DNA, the CDR3 is TGTGCCAGCAGCTTAGCCGGGGCGTGGGGTAGGCAGAACACTGAAGCTTTCTTT. The encoded protein is CASSLAGAWGRQNTEAFF. The chain carries TRBV7-9 and TRBJ1-1; possibly TRBD1 for D (5 bases). Germline assignment: CDR1 SEHNR and CDR2 FQNEAQ (reference sequence). Trimming took 0 bases from V and 1 from J, leaving 18 bases between them. The CDR3 covers 18 residues.

V gene TRBV12-5 combines with J gene TRBJ2-7; TRBD2 matches at 15 bases. V dropped 0 bases and J dropped 7; count of bases not matched to a gene: 25. This CDR3 has 23 residues. The germline CDR1 and CDR2 sequences are LGHNT and FRNRAP. CDR3 nucleotide sequence: TGTGCTAGTGGTTTGGTCCCCTTAACATGGGGACTAGCGGGAGGCCGGAGTCTGAAGGAGCAGTACTTC. Its translation is CASGLVPLTWGLAGGRSLKEQYF.

With regard to this clone: The identical CDR3 is also encoded by other nucleotide sequences in the sample. V is TRBV9 and J is TRBJ2-3; possibly TRBD2 for D (5 bases). Germline V gene data show CDR1 as SGDLS and CDR2 as YYNGEE. The CDR3 is 14 amino acids. Trimming cost V 0 bases and J 2 bases, with 7 bases left between them. In DNA form, the CDR3 reads TGTGCCAGCAGCGTAGGGCTAGCCACAGATACGCAGTATTTT. It yields the protein CASSVGLATDTQYF.

The V and J genes are TRBV30 and TRBJ1-3; the D gene is possibly TRBD1 (5 bases). This CDR3 contains 17 residues. Germline V gene lookup returns CDR1 GTSNPN and CDR2 SVGIG (reference sequence). V lost 4 bases and J lost 0, with 19 bases in between. The CDR3 sequence: CAWNPKVGTTSGNTIYF. DNA of the CDR3: TGTGCCTGGAACCCAAAAGTAGGGACGACCTCTGGAAACACCATATATTTT.

The CDR3 spells CASSPGAGGPNTEAFF. DNA of the CDR3: TGCGCCAGCAGCCCGGGTGCGGGGGGGCCGAACACTGAAGCTTTCTTT. The chain carries TRBV5-1 and TRBJ1-1, with D tentatively TRBD1 (6 bases). The V end lost 4 bases, the J end lost 1 base, and 17 bases lay between the germline ends. CDR3 length: 16 residues. Looked up from germline, CDR1 is SGHRS and CDR2 is YFSETQ.

This clone was found once. V and J are TRBV6-5 and TRBJ1-5; D is unresolved. Trimming stripped 4 bases from V and 0 bases from J, with 4 bases between. Germline V gene lookup returns CDR1 MNHEY and CDR2 SVGAGI. The CDR3 extends over 13 amino acids. The CDR3 DNA follows: TGTGCCAGCAGTTTAAGTAGCAATCAGCCCCAGCATTTT. This codes for CASSLSSNQPQHF.

The chain links TRBV6-4 to TRBJ1-2, with 8 bases aligning to TRBD1. Trimming removed 3 bases from V and 7 bases from J; junction bases left unmatched: 1. The V gene's germline CDR1 is MRHNA and CDR2 SNTAGT. CDR3 length equals 12 residues. The CDR3 DNA sequence: TGTGCCAGCAGTGAGGGGACAGGTGGCTACACCTTC. Amino acids: CASSEGTGGYTF.

A note on this clone: The sample contains more than one DNA sequence encoding this CDR3. The rearrangement links TRBV5-1 to TRBJ2-3; 7 bases fit TRBD1. CDR1 is SGHRS, CDR2 YFSETQ, per germline. The length of the CDR3 is 15 residues. V trimming: 4 bases; J trimming: 0 bases; junction bases outside the gene matches: 5. This CDR3 is CASSGGQASTDTQYF. DNA of the CDR3: TGCGCCAGCAGCGGTGGACAGGCTAGCACAGATACGCAGTATTTT.

This chain joins TRBV7-2 and TRBJ2-1; 9 bases are a match to TRBD2. The germline CDR1 and CDR2 sequences are SGHTA and FQGNSA. The CDR3 is 17 residues long. The V and J ends lost 5 bases and 10 bases, in that order; junction bases with no gene match: 18. CDR3 region: CASSLPAMRLAVKEQFF. Written as DNA, the CDR3 is TGTGCCAGCAGCCTACCAGCCATGAGACTAGCGGTCAAGGAGCAGTTCTTC. The variable domain in full, completed from reference TRBV7-2 and TRBJ2-1, reads GAGVSQSPSNKVTEKGKDVELRCDPISGHTALYWYRQSLGQGLEFLIYFQGNSAPDKSGLPSDRFSAERTGGSVSTLTIQRTQQEDSAVYLCASSLPAMRLAVKEQFFGPGTRLTVL.

V and J are TRBV10-1 and TRBJ2-5, with D perhaps matching TRBD1 (5 bases). The V gene's germline CDR1 is WNHNN and CDR2 SYGVQD (reference sequence). The V and J ends lost 4 bases and 1 base respectively, with 7 bases between them. This CDR3 has 13 residues. Written as DNA, the CDR3 is TGCGCCAGCAGTGGACAGATCCAAGAGACCCAGTACTTC. This codes for CASSGQIQETQYF.

V gene TRBV7-9 combines with J gene TRBJ1-4; possible D gene TRBD1, 5 bases. There are 15 residues in the CDR3. The germline gives CDR1 SEHNR, CDR2 FQNEAQ (reference sequence). V was cut by 3 bases and J by 3 bases, with 11 bases left in between. In DNA form, the CDR3 reads TGTGCCAGCAGCTTTGGACGGACATCTAATGAAAAACTGTTTTTT. Translating it yields CASSFGRTSNEKLFF. Variable domain in full (rest from reference TRBV7-9 and TRBJ1-4): DTGVSQNPRHKITKRGQNVTFRCDPISEHNRLYWYRQTLGQGPEFLTYFQNEAQLEKSRLLSDRFSAERPKGSFSTLEIQRTEQGDSAMYLCASSFGRTSNEKLFFGSGTQLSVL.

The J gene is TRBJ1-4, the V gene TRBV15; unclear D gene. Germline V gene sequence: CDR1 LNHNV, CDR2 YYDKDF (reference sequence). The CDR3 is 13 residues long. V was shortened by 2 bases and J by 8 bases, with 9 bases between the two germline ends. CDR3 nucleotide sequence: TGTGCCACCAGCAGATCGTTGGAGGAAAAACTGTTTTTT. Its protein product is CATSRSLEEKLFF.

V gene TRBV7-9 combines with J gene TRBJ2-1, with 10 bases fitting TRBD2. Germline values: CDR1 SEHNR, CDR2 FQNEAQ (reference sequence). V gave up 2 bases and J gave up 1 base; unmatched junction bases: 11. The CDR3 totals 19 residues. CDR3 amino acids: CASSLISSGGLKSYNEQFF. The CDR3 region has the DNA TGTGCCAGCAGCTTAATCTCTAGCGGGGGTCTTAAATCCTACAATGAGCAGTTCTTC.

This clone has at least ten counts. The chain employs TRBV5-5 and TRBJ1-1; no clear D gene. Germline V gene lookup returns CDR1 SGHKS and CDR2 YYEKEE (reference sequence). The CDR3 is 15 amino acids. Deletions cut 4 bases from V and 0 bases from J, with 13 bases between. The CDR3 reads CASSPTSTLNTEAFF. The CDR3 DNA reads TGTGCCAGCAGCCCGACGTCCACCCTGAACACTGAAGCTTTCTTT.

The chain is built from TRBV7-9 and TRBJ2-5; a possible D gene is TRBD2 (6 bases). The CDR3 has 14 amino acids. Per germline, CDR1 SEHNR and CDR2 FQNEAQ (reference sequence). With 5 bases removed from V and 0 bases from J, the gap between germline ends came to 10 bases. CDR3 sequence: CASSRRRDQETQYF. CDR3 bases: TGTGCCAGCAGCCGTAGGAGGGACCAAGAGACCCAGTACTTC. Full variable domain (remainder filled in from reference TRBV7-9 and TRBJ2-5): DTGVSQNPRHKITKRGQNVTFRCDPISEHNRLYWYRQTLGQGPEFLTYFQNEAQLEKSRLLSDRFSAERPKGSFSTLEIQRTEQGDSAMYLCASSRRRDQETQYFGPGTRLLVL.

The chain links TRBV11-3 to TRBJ2-1; D perhaps matches TRBD2 (6 bases). The CDR3 is made up of 15 amino acids. Trimming pared 2 bases from V and 2 bases from J, leaving 10 bases between. Germline lookup yields CDR1 SGHNT and CDR2 YENEEA. This CDR3 reads CASSLRGVTYNEQFF. The CDR3 coding sequence is TGTGCCAGCAGCTTACGCGGGGTAACCTACAATGAGCAGTTCTTC. The variable domain in full, completed from reference TRBV11-3 and TRBJ2-1, reads EAGVVQSPRYKIIEKKQPVAFWCNPISGHNTLYWYLQNLGQGPELLIRYENEEAVDDSQLPKDRFSAERLKGVDSTLKIQPAELGDSAVYLCASSLRGVTYNEQFFGPGTRLTVL.